The present entry profiles one T cell receptor beta chain with its context. Its antigen remains unidentified. A much more abundant neighbour one base away suggests this may be a read error. The sample belongs to a study of T-cell reconstitution after alpha-beta-depleted transplantation in children. Study-level points and caveats: For some patients, TCRbeta diversity was high at day 60 because of recipient T cells and thymic progenitors that survived. Several hundred expanded graft clones reportedly were the source of alpha-beta T cells about two months after transplant. Newly made T cells mostly supplied T-cell counts and diversity one year after transplant.

Germline lookup yields CDR1 SQVTM and CDR2 ANQGSEA. The CDR3 consists of 12 residues. Library preparation (for TCRbeta) was performed with unique molecular identifiers. One entry per CDR3 protein, called by TCRdb with MiXCR from the PCR reads. The profile shows hundreds of thousands of distinct CDR3 sequences, about an eighth of them singletons. The TCR comes from a girl aged 2 to 9 with congenital amegakaryocytic thrombocytopenia, due to receive a stem cell transplant. The material sequenced was PBMCs, taken before TCRalphabeta/CD19-depleted stem cell transplant. This chain uses TRBV29-1 with TRBJ1-5, with TRBD1 identical over 9 bases. Here the CDR3 DNA reads TGCCGCGTTGGGACAGGGAGTCAGCCCCAGCATTTT. It specifies CRVGTGSQPQHF.